These 23 T cell receptor beta chains originate from one sample sequenced in a study of cytomegalovirus exposure and HLA in healthy donors. Researchers ran the PCR with 60 Vbeta and 13 Jbeta primers. TCRdb's copy holds only in-frame clones and misses some; the assay was immunoSEQ multiplex PCR. The sample table includes about 130,000 clones. Sequencing was performed on PBMCs. The receptors originated from a woman aged 60-75 years in good health and CMV-seronegative.

The chain combines TRBV5-1 with TRBJ2-5; 8 nucleotides align to TRBD2. Germline V gene data show CDR1 as SGHRS and CDR2 as YFSETQ. J lost 11 bases, V lost 0 bases, and 12 bases had no gene match. The CDR3 totals 15 residues. DNA of the CDR3: TGCGCCAGCAGCTTGGGATCGAGCGGGGGCCCACAGCAGTACTTC. It codes for CASSLGSSGGPQQYF.

CDR3 in DNA: TGTGCCAGCAGCTTAGATCGGGGGACAGGGGTCTACGAGCAGTACTTC. It translates to CASSLDRGTGVYEQYF. The chain carries TRBV11-2 and TRBJ2-7; TRBD1 matches at 10 bases. Germline values: CDR1 SGHAT, CDR2 FQNNGV. This CDR3 has 16 residues. V shed 0 bases, J shed 3 bases, and the junction held 5 bases outside the gene matches.

The chain employs TRBV2 and TRBJ2-5; 7 bases map to TRBD2. CDR1 SNHLY and CDR2 FYNNEI come from the germline V gene. The CDR3 is 16 amino acids. The V and J ends lost 7 bases and 4 bases, in that order; junction bases with no gene match: 15. CDR3 nucleotide sequence: TGTGCCAGCATAATACATAGCGGGTCGGGAGGAGAGACCCAGTACTTC. As protein: CASIIHSGSGGETQYF.

The chain has TRBV6-1 and TRBJ1-5, with D possibly matching TRBD1 (6 bases). From germline, CDR1 is MNHNS and CDR2 SASEGT. This CDR3 has 15 amino acids. Deletions cut 7 bases from V and 6 bases from J, with 19 bases between. The CDR3 here is CASNLRGALGQPQHF. Here the CDR3 DNA reads TGTGCCAGCAACTTGCGGGGGGCGCTTGGTCAGCCCCAGCATTTT.

The chain recombines TRBV5-1 with TRBJ2-1; D gene unclear. The CDR3 has 16 amino acids. Trimming stripped 5 bases from V and 0 bases from J, with 15 bases between. Germline V gives CDR1 SGHRS, CDR2 YFSETQ. This CDR3 reads CASSYKLLSSYNEQFF. The CDR3 DNA reads as TGCGCCAGCAGTTATAAACTCCTGAGCTCCTACAATGAGCAGTTCTTC.

Notes on this clone: An end of the junction does not agree with germline; a read error may underlie this. Other DNA sequences in this sample translate to the same CDR3. This chain connects TRBV6-5 to TRBJ2-7; 8 nucleotides line up with TRBD2. Germline CDR1 reads MNHEY; CDR2 reads SVGAGI. CDR3 size: 15 residues. The CDR3 here is CASRLSGRSLYEQYF. CDR3 nucleotides: TGCGCCAGCAGACTAAGCGGGAGAAGCCTCTACGAGCAGTACTTC.

The V and J genes are TRBV13 and TRBJ2-7; TRBD1 agrees at 7 bases. Germline CDR1 reads PRHDT; CDR2 reads FYEKMQ (reference sequence). The CDR3 is 14 amino acids. V was clipped by 0 bases and J by 2 bases; unmatched bases: 1. The CDR3, as DNA: TGTGCCAGCAGCTTAGGGACAGGGCCCTACGAGCAGTACTTC. Its protein is CASSLGTGPYEQYF.

The chain employs TRBV4-1 and TRBJ2-2; D not resolved. Germline V lookup: CDR1 MGHRA, CDR2 YSYEKL. V dropped 4 bases and J dropped 6 bases, with 12 bases sitting between them. The length of the CDR3 is 14 residues. The CDR3 sequence is CASSLSRGAGELFF. CDR3 bases: TGCGCCAGCAGCCTCTCCCGTGGAGCCGGGGAGCTGTTTTTT.

This chain connects TRBV2 to TRBJ1-2, with 8 bases identical to TRBD1. J was trimmed by 8 bases and V by 4 bases; bases with no gene match: 9. From germline, CDR1 is SNHLY and CDR2 FYNNEI. The CDR3 has 14 amino acids. The CDR3 sequence: CASSASRTGQGYTF. The CDR3 DNA reads as TGTGCCAGCAGTGCCTCCAGGACAGGGCAAGGCTACACCTTC.

The V call is TRBV29-1, the J call TRBJ2-2; tentatively, D is TRBD1 (6 bases). Per germline, CDR1 SQVTM and CDR2 ANQGSEA. V lost 5 bases and J lost 2, with 12 bases in between. The CDR3 covers 14 residues. The CDR3 DNA reads as TGCAGCGTTTCCCGGGACACTAACACCGGGGAGCTGTTTTTT. Its protein is CSVSRDTNTGELFF.

Regarding this clone: The same CDR3 also results from other DNA sequences found in this sample. As DNA, the CDR3 is TGTGCCAGCAGCTTGGGACCGGGGGACAAAAACATTCAGTACTTC. Its protein is CASSLGPGDKNIQYF. The chain combines TRBV5-6 with TRBJ2-4; weak D call: TRBD2 (6 bases). Germline CDR1 and CDR2: SGHDT and YYEEEE. V lost 0 bases and J lost 3, with 10 bases in between. This CDR3 contains 15 residues.

The J gene is TRBJ2-2, the V gene TRBV2; D unclear. Trimming took 2 bases from V and 4 from J, leaving 8 bases between them. Germline V gene data show CDR1 as SNHLY and CDR2 as FYNNEI. The CDR3 is 14 amino acids. CDR3 in amino acids: CASSEWQSTGELFF. Here the CDR3 DNA reads TGTGCCAGCAGTGAATGGCAGTCCACCGGGGAGCTGTTTTTT.

CDR3 sequence reads: CASSLAGTDTQYF. In nucleotides, the CDR3 is TGTGCCAGCAGCTTGGCCGGCACAGATACGCAGTATTTT. The chain has TRBV5-6 and TRBJ2-3; no firm D call. The CDR3 consists of 13 residues. Per germline, CDR1 SGHDT and CDR2 YYEEEE. The germline V and J ends were trimmed by 0 bases and 1 base, with 3 bases remaining between them.

This CDR3 is CASSFEEVQPQHF. The CDR3 DNA is TGTGCCAGCAGTTTTGAGGAGGTCCAGCCCCAGCATTTT. This chain links TRBV28 with TRBJ1-5, with no clear D. The CDR3 has 13 residues. Between the trimmed V and J ends, which lost 3 bases and 7 bases, there was a span of 10 bases. Germline V lookup: CDR1 MDHEN, CDR2 SYDVKM.

V is TRBV11-2 and J is TRBJ2-5, with a possible D match to TRBD1 (5 bases). In germline, CDR1 is SGHAT, CDR2 FQNNGV. The CDR3 is made up of 12 amino acids. V lost 2 bases, J lost 4 bases, and 5 bases lay in between. The CDR3 nucleotides are TGTGCCAGCAGCTTAAGGGGAGAGACCCAGTACTTC. Translating gives CASSLRGETQYF. Drawing the rest from reference TRBV11-2 and TRBJ2-5, the complete variable domain is EAGVAQSPRYKIIEKRQSVAFWCNPISGHATLYWYQQILGQGPKLLIQFQNNGVVDDSQLPKDRFSAERLKGVDSTLKIQPAKLEDSAVYLCASSLRGETQYFGPGTRLLVL.

The chain carries TRBV10-3 and TRBJ1-1; D remains unclear. The V gene lost 2 bases and the J gene lost 5 bases, with 6 bases spanning the gap. The V gene's germline CDR1 is ENHRY and CDR2 SYGVKD. CDR3 length: 12 residues. CDR3 nucleotide sequence: TGTGCCATCAGTGAGGGAGGGACTGAAGCTTTCTTT. It codes for CAISEGGTEAFF.

The gene calls are TRBV5-1 and TRBJ2-1; 7 bases are shared with TRBD2. Germline CDR1 and CDR2: SGHRS and YFSETQ. Trimming removed 0 bases from V and 2 bases from J; junction bases left unmatched: 8. The CDR3 runs to 17 residues. CDR3 bases: TGCGCCAGCAGCTTGGCCCCCTCTGGGGGGGCCTACAATGAGCAGTTCTTC. Amino acids: CASSLAPSGGAYNEQFF.

The gene calls are TRBV7-3 and TRBJ2-6; perhaps TRBD1 as D (5 bases). The CDR3 has 15 amino acids. The V and J ends lost 4 bases and 1 base respectively, with 8 bases between them. Per the germline V gene, CDR1 is SGHTA and CDR2 is FQGTGA. The CDR3 DNA reads TGTGCCAGCAGCTCAGGGTATTCTGGGGCCAACGTCCTGACTTTC. It is translated as CASSSGYSGANVLTF.

The gene calls are TRBV9 and TRBJ2-6; D is uncertain. Between the trimmed V and J ends, which lost 3 bases and 0 bases, there was a span of 10 bases. CDR1 is SGDLS and CDR2 is YYNGEE in the germline V gene. CDR3 length equals 16 residues. The CDR3 DNA sequence: TGTGCCAGCAGCGCAGACATACACTCTGGGGCCAACGTCCTGACTTTC. As protein: CASSADIHSGANVLTF.

The V call is TRBV7-2, the J call TRBJ2-3, with TRBD1 matching 8 bases. The trim removed 5 bases at V and 4 bases at J, leaving 8 bases unmatched. CDR1 and CDR2 (germline): SGHTA, FQGNSA. The CDR3 is 15 residues long. The CDR3 here is CASSPGQGPPDTQYF. The CDR3 DNA reads as TGTGCCAGCAGCCCAGGACAGGGTCCCCCAGATACGCAGTATTTT.

The chain joins TRBV7-3 to TRBJ2-2; no reliable D call. This CDR3 region has 16 residues. CDR1 SGHTA and CDR2 FQGTGA come from the germline V gene. The V gene lost 1 base and the J gene lost 5 bases, with 14 bases spanning the gap. CDR3: CASSLKADAETGELFF. The CDR3, as DNA: TGTGCCAGCAGCTTAAAGGCCGACGCGGAAACCGGGGAGCTGTTTTTT.

The V gene is TRBV5-1, the J gene TRBJ2-2, with D perhaps TRBD1 (5 bases). Germline assignment: CDR1 SGHRS and CDR2 YFSETQ. CDR3 length: 14 residues. V lost 4 bases, J lost 4 bases, and 11 bases lay in between. The CDR3 sequence: CASSPGHRTGELFF. In DNA form, the CDR3 reads TGCGCCAGCAGCCCAGGACATCGCACCGGGGAGCTGTTTTTT.

The genes are TRBV6-5 and TRBJ1-2; TRBD1 aligns across 9 bases. Germline V CDR1 and CDR2: MNHEY, SVGAGI. Trimming removed 1 base from V and 4 bases from J; junction bases left unmatched: 4. This CDR3 has 15 amino acids. CDR3 sequence (DNA): TGTGCCAGCAGTTACTATGGGACAGGGAGCTATGGCTACACCTTC. Its translation is CASSYYGTGSYGYTF.